Below are 17 T cell receptor beta chains sequenced from a single sample in a study of control samples from healthy donors and cancer patients. Profiled with immunoSEQ multiplex PCR; TCRdb holds only in-frame clones, not every one. The sample consists of 78,000 or so clones, more than 75% of them appearing once. Sequencing input: blood. Every receptor here comes from a man aged 50 to 59 in good health.

The gene calls are TRBV11-3 and TRBJ2-3, with 8 bases identical to TRBD2. V shed 1 base and J 4 bases; nucleotides not matched to a gene: 7. There are 16 residues in the CDR3. Germline V gives CDR1 SGHNT, CDR2 YENEEA. The CDR3 here is CASSLGRREAADTQYF. CDR3 nucleotides: TGTGCCAGCAGCTTAGGTCGGCGGGAGGCCGCAGATACGCAGTATTTT.

This clone was seen once. The J gene is TRBJ2-3, the V gene TRBV5-1; TRBD2 aligns across 8 bases. The CDR3 runs 16 residues. The trim removed 1 base at V and 0 bases at J, leaving 4 bases unmatched. Germline V gene sequence: CDR1 SGHRS, CDR2 YFSETQ. The CDR3 sequence is CASSLTSGSSTDTQYF. CDR3 DNA: TGCGCCAGCAGCTTGACTAGCGGTTCTAGCACAGATACGCAGTATTTT.

The chain employs TRBV19 and TRBJ2-5; tentative D call: TRBD2 (5 bases). Germline values: CDR1 LNHDA, CDR2 SQIVND (reference sequence). V dropped 1 base and J dropped 4 bases, with 10 bases sitting between them. The CDR3 sequence is 14 residues long. The CDR3 DNA is TGTGCCAGTAGTATAGGAGGGATGCGAGAGACCCAGTACTTC. Protein product: CASSIGGMRETQYF.

The gene calls are TRBV30 and TRBJ1-1; D gene unclear. The CDR3 spans 12 residues. The germline gives CDR1 GTSNPN, CDR2 SVGIG (reference sequence). V lost 0 bases, J lost 1 base, and 3 bases lay in between. The DNA of the CDR3 is TGTGCCTGGAGTGTAGGGAACACTGAAGCTTTCTTT. This translates into CAWSVGNTEAFF.

The rearrangement joins TRBV28 to TRBJ2-2; TRBD2 agrees at 9 bases. Germline V gene data show CDR1 as MDHEN and CDR2 as SYDVKM. The CDR3 spans 16 residues. The ends lost 2 bases at V and 4 bases at J; junction bases unmatched: 5. Here the CDR3 DNA reads TGTGCCAGCAGTTTAATGGGACTAGCAGGCACCGGGGAGCTGTTTTTT. It encodes CASSLMGLAGTGELFF.

V usage is TRBV7-2 and J usage is TRBJ2-1, with TRBD1 as a possible D gene (6 bases). Trimming left V 3 bases short and J 5 bases short, with 8 bases between. Germline V CDR1 and CDR2: SGHTA, FQGNSA. CDR3 length: 13 residues. CDR3 nucleotide sequence: TGTGCCAGCAGCTTCGGACAGAACAATGAGCAGTTCTTC. Protein product: CASSFGQNNEQFF.

V and J are TRBV5-1 and TRBJ2-7, with D maybe TRBD1 (5 bases). V gave up 0 bases and J gave up 5 bases, with 12 bases separating them. The CDR3 spans 14 residues. Germline CDR1 SGHRS, CDR2 YFSETQ. Here the CDR3 reads CASSLVPGINEQYF. As DNA, the CDR3 is TGCGCCAGCAGCTTGGTACCAGGGATCAACGAGCAGTACTTC. The full variable domain, completed using reference TRBV5-1 and TRBJ2-7, is KAGVTQTPRYLIKTRGQQVTLSCSPISGHRSVSWYQQTPGQGLQFLFEYFSETQRNKGNFPGRFSGRQFSNSRSEMNVSTLELGDSALYLCASSLVPGINEQYFGPGTRLTVT.

The chain carries TRBV3-1 (or the pseudogene TRBV3-2) and TRBJ1-6; 9 nucleotides match TRBD1. Germline values: CDR1 LGHDT, CDR2 YNNKEL (reference sequence). The CDR3 contains 16 residues. J lost 8 bases, V lost 6 bases, and 11 bases had no gene match. The CDR3 DNA follows: TGTGCCAGCAGTCACGTTTACAGGGGGCGGGATTCACCCCTCCACTTT. Protein: CASSHVYRGRDSPLHF.

The gene calls are TRBV24-1 and TRBJ2-2, with D unclear. V shed 1 base and J shed 6 bases, with 5 bases lying between them. The CDR3 is 13 amino acids. Germline loops: CDR1 KGHDR, CDR2 SFDVKD. CDR3 in DNA: TGTGCCACCAGTGATTTCTCGGCCGGGGAGCTGTTTTTT. As protein: CATSDFSAGELFF.

This sequence joins TRBV6-6 and TRBJ2-1; D uncertain. The germline V gene has CDR1 MNHNY and CDR2 SVGAGI (reference sequence). Trimming took 8 bases from V and 4 from J, leaving 6 bases between them. The CDR3 loop spans 11 amino acids. The chain's CDR3 is CASAEYNEQFF. The DNA of the CDR3 is TGTGCCAGCGCCGAATACAATGAGCAGTTCTTC.

In this sample, this clone turned up a few times. The V call is TRBV6-6, the J call TRBJ2-7; the D gene is possibly TRBD2 (6 bases). Germline values: CDR1 MNHNY, CDR2 SVGAGI (reference sequence). V lost 10 bases and J 2 bases, leaving 18 bases between the germline ends. The CDR3 totals 14 residues. The CDR3 bases are TGTGCCACCCAGTTAGCGGCGGATACCTACGAGCAGTACTTC. Translating gives CATQLAADTYEQYF.

This chain joins TRBV19 and TRBJ2-1; 9 nucleotides align to TRBD2. Germline assignment: CDR1 LNHDA and CDR2 SQIVND (reference sequence). Trimming at V came to 6 bases and at J to 0 bases, leaving 6 bases not matched to a gene. The CDR3 totals 16 residues. CDR3 loop: CASRVGGRGSYNEQFF. In DNA, the CDR3 is TGTGCCAGTAGAGTAGGCGGGAGGGGCTCCTACAATGAGCAGTTCTTC.

The J gene is TRBJ2-4, the V gene TRBV20-1, with D tentatively TRBD2 (6 bases). Trimming left V 3 bases short and J 1 base short, with 10 bases between. Per germline, CDR1 DFQATT and CDR2 SNEGSKA (reference sequence). The CDR3 is made up of 14 amino acids. CDR3 loop: CSASGGRAKNIQYF. The CDR3 DNA is TGCAGTGCTAGTGGGGGGAGGGCCAAAAACATTCAGTACTTC.

This clone turned up a few times. This chain joins TRBV29-1 and TRBJ2-3; possibly TRBD2 for D (5 bases). The germline V and J ends were trimmed by 5 bases and 2 bases, with 11 bases remaining between them. This CDR3 comprises 13 residues. CDR1 and CDR2 (germline): SQVTM, ANQGSEA. The CDR3 DNA reads as TGCAGCGTTCGAGTCGGGGACACAGATACGCAGTATTTT. Its protein product is CSVRVGDTDTQYF.

This chain uses TRBV30 with TRBJ1-1; 12 bases line up with TRBD1. This CDR3 is built from 13 residues. V shed 3 bases and J 7 bases; nucleotides not matched to a gene: 3. Germline CDR1 GTSNPN, CDR2 SVGIG (reference sequence). The CDR3 sequence is CAWRGQGAGEAFF. DNA for the CDR3: TGTGCCTGGAGGGGACAGGGGGCAGGTGAAGCTTTCTTT.

With respect to this clone: Other DNA variants within this sample encode the same CDR3. The V and J genes are TRBV19 and TRBJ1-1, with D maybe TRBD1 (5 bases). V was trimmed by 1 base and J by 4 bases, leaving 10 bases between them. The germline V gene encodes CDR1 LNHDA and CDR2 SQIVND (reference sequence). CDR3 size: 14 residues. The CDR3 coding sequence is TGTGCCAGTAGTATAGTGGGGGGAGGCACTGAAGCTTTCTTT. Protein sequence: CASSIVGGGTEAFF.

The rearrangement uses TRBV7-6 and TRBJ2-7; D is unresolved. The CDR3 is made up of 13 amino acids. Trimming took off 5 bases at V and 6 bases at J, with 14 bases between the two ends. Germline V gene sequence: CDR1 SGHVS, CDR2 FNYEAQ. For the CDR3, the DNA is TGTGCCAGCAGCCTTGGACCTGACCGCGAGCAGTACTTC. This gives the protein CASSLGPDREQYF.